This entry is about one T cell receptor beta chain. The antigen remains undetermined. One end of the junction varies from germline; a read error may be responsible. Primers for the PCR totalled 60 Vbeta and 13 Jbeta. In the original workflow: As a later analysis found, there were 80 million or so unique TCR beta chains, of which roughly 11 million were shared. Assay: immunoSEQ multiplex PCR; the TCRdb copy retains only in-frame clones and omits some. V, J and clone size derive from that table, while D and trimming were established from the DNA sequence. The sample holds 90,000 to 120,000 clones, around 80% seen once. This sample was taken from a study of cytomegalovirus exposure and HLA in healthy donors. Study-wide points: Data from an earlier analysis indicated that most TCR beta V segments were productive either about 87% or about 30% of the time. According to the study, about 180 TCR beta chains were cytomegalovirus-associated. Among TCR sequences, most were rare, though some public TCRs appeared in many donors.

Germline CDR1 reads SEHNR; CDR2 reads FQNEAQ (reference sequence). This CDR3 region has 17 residues. This clonotype originated in a female donor in good health and CMV-seropositive. The chain combines TRBV7-9 with TRBJ1-3; 8 bases match TRBD1. The source material was PBMCs. This chain's CDR3 is CSSSLWTGSAGGNTIYF. The CDR3 DNA sequence: TGTTCCAGCAGCCTCTGGACAGGGTCCGCGGGCGGAAACACCATATATTTT. Full variable domain (outside the CDR3, taken from reference TRBV7-9 and TRBJ1-3): DTGVSQNPRHKITKRGQNVTFRCDPISEHNRLYWYRQTLGQGPEFLTYFQNEAQLEKSRLLSDRFSAERPKGSFSTLEIQRTEQGDSAMYLCSSSLWTGSAGGNTIYFGEGSWLTVV.